This TCR beta chain was retrieved from a study of blood T cell repertoires in COVID-19. The CDR3 extends over 17 amino acids. The assay was immunoSEQ multiplex PCR, and TCRdb's table has in-frame clones only and misses some. The sample carries 95,000 to 150,000 clones, about 91% recorded once. The chain carries TRBV21-1 and TRBJ1-3. TRBV21-1 is a recognized pseudogene. The sample comprised peripheral blood. This receptor was taken from a woman in her forties or fifties with active or convalescent COVID-19. Written as DNA, the CDR3 is TGTGCCAGCAGCAAGGACTTATCAAGGGCTCTAAGAAACACCATATATTTT. Amino acid sequence: CASSKDLSRALRNTIYF.